The 20 T cell receptor beta chains presented below share a single source sample, sequenced in a study of T cells after somatic rescue of genetic block (TCRdb year 2020). Libraries were prepared through the immunoSEQ multiplex PCR assay. As stored in TCRdb, this immuneACCESS dataset retains in-frame rearrangements with V and J assigned. A fraction of the clones does not appear; measured against another copy, unresolved V genes explain less than half of the discrepancy, and the remainder lacks a known reason. Here the sample has 100,000 to 120,000 clones; 85% to 95% occur a single time. The top ten hold about 1.5% of the sample. The sample taken for sequencing was peripheral blood mononuclear cells (PBMCs). The receptors stem from a woman under 30.

V is TRBV19 and J is TRBJ1-6; 9 bases line up with TRBD1. The V and J ends lost 5 bases and 10 bases, in that order; junction bases with no gene match: 6. CDR1 LNHDA and CDR2 SQIVND come from the germline V gene (reference sequence). The CDR3 has 14 residues. This CDR3 reads CASSVDRGGSPLHF. The CDR3 DNA sequence: TGTGCCAGTAGTGTGGACAGGGGTGGCTCACCCCTCCACTTT.

This clone was observed a few times. The rearrangement links TRBV20-1 to TRBJ1-1; no clear D gene. Trimming removed 0 bases from V and 9 bases from J, with 8 bases in between. This CDR3 comprises 11 residues. Germline V gene data show CDR1 as DFQATT and CDR2 as SNEGSKA (reference sequence). CDR3 bases: TGCAGTGCTAGAGATCGCGAACAAGCTTTCTTT. It codes for CSARDREQAFF.

The J gene is TRBJ2-3, the V gene TRBV6-5; 9 nucleotides line up with TRBD1. Germline CDR1 and CDR2: MNHEY and SVGAGI. The CDR3 contains 15 residues. V lost 5 bases and J lost 0; bases outside the gene matches: 3. Here the CDR3 reads CASSGQGTSTDTQYF. Here the CDR3 DNA reads TGTGCCAGCAGTGGACAGGGGACCAGCACAGATACGCAGTATTTT.

The CDR3 spells CASSLGGRTDTQYF. CDR3 nucleotide sequence: TGTGCCAGCAGCTTGGGGGGACGCACAGATACGCAGTATTTT. The chain is built from TRBV5-6 and TRBJ2-3, with D possibly being TRBD1 or TRBD2 (5 bases each). V lost 0 bases and J lost 1, with 6 bases in between. There are 14 residues in the CDR3. Germline CDR1 reads SGHDT; CDR2 reads YYEEEE. Together with reference TRBV5-6 and TRBJ2-3, the CDR3 gives the full variable domain: DAGVTQSPTHLIKTRGQQVTLRCSPKSGHDTVSWYQQALGQGPQFIFQYYEEEERQRGNFPDRFSGHQFPNYSSELNVNALLLGDSALYLCASSLGGRTDTQYFGPGTRLTVL.

The CDR3 is CASSLSAYGYTF. CDR3 DNA sequence: TGTGCCAGCAGCCTGTCGGCTTATGGCTACACCTTC. The V and J genes are TRBV5-6 and TRBJ1-2, with D hard to call. Trimming stripped 4 bases from V and 5 bases from J, with 9 bases between. This CDR3 contains 12 residues. The germline V gene encodes CDR1 SGHDT and CDR2 YYEEEE.

The table lists this clone with a count of one. This chain uses TRBV6-6 with TRBJ2-1; a weak D match, TRBD2 (5 bases). This CDR3 is built from 16 residues. Germline CDR1 is MNHNY and CDR2 is SVGAGI (reference sequence). Trimming removed 6 bases at V and 2 bases at J, with 17 bases between. DNA of the CDR3: TGTGCCAGCAGAAAACTTAGGACTGGGCCCTACAATGAGCAGTTCTTC. It encodes CASRKLRTGPYNEQFF.

This rearrangement joins TRBV30 to TRBJ1-3; tentatively, D is TRBD1 (6 bases). Trimming left V 4 bases short and J 0 bases short, with 10 bases between. Germline CDR1 is GTSNPN and CDR2 is SVGIG (reference sequence). The CDR3 spans 14 residues. CDR3 protein: CAWNGGISGNTIYF. The DNA for the CDR3 is TGTGCCTGGAATGGGGGCATCTCTGGAAACACCATATATTTT. Supplemented by reference TRBV30 and TRBJ1-3, the full variable domain reads SQTIHQWPATLVQPVGSPLSLECTVEGTSNPNLYWYRQAAGRGLQLLFYSVGIGQISSEVPQNLSASRPQDRQFILSSKKLLLSDSGFYLCAWNGGISGNTIYFGEGSWLTVV.

The V gene is TRBV7-2, the J gene TRBJ1-6; the D is unclear. CDR1 is SGHTA, CDR2 FQGNSA, per germline. CDR3 size: 14 residues. The V gene lost 4 bases and the J gene lost 14 bases, with 18 bases spanning the gap. The CDR3 sequence: CASSSKTPGFTLHF. For the CDR3, the DNA is TGTGCCAGCAGCTCAAAAACCCCGGGCTTCACCCTCCACTTT.

DNA for the CDR3: TGTGCCAGCAGCCCCCGGGGGGCAGCGAACACTGAAGCTTTCTTT. Translating it yields CASSPRGAANTEAFF. V and J are TRBV11-3 and TRBJ1-1; the D gene is possibly TRBD1 (6 bases). Trimming took 5 bases from V and 1 from J, leaving 14 bases between them. The CDR3 is 15 amino acids. Germline assignment: CDR1 SGHNT and CDR2 YENEEA.

This clone occurred once. V gene TRBV18 combines with J gene TRBJ2-3; a weak D match, TRBD1 (6 bases). Trimming stripped 0 bases from V and 0 bases from J, with 13 bases between. The CDR3 is 17 residues long. CDR1 KGHSH and CDR2 LQKENI come from the germline V gene. The CDR3 spells CASSPPTGTSSTDTQYF. The CDR3 nucleotides are TGTGCCAGCTCACCACCGACCGGGACAAGTAGCACAGATACGCAGTATTTT.

Only a few counts were recorded for this clone. The chain carries TRBV6-5 and TRBJ1-5; D is ambiguous. Germline loops: CDR1 MNHEY, CDR2 SVGAGI. The V and J ends lost 6 bases and 0 bases respectively, with 6 bases between them. The CDR3 totals 13 residues. This chain's CDR3 is CASRRDSNQPQHF. CDR3 bases: TGTGCCAGCAGAAGAGATAGCAATCAGCCCCAGCATTTT.

The chain employs TRBV30 and TRBJ2-5, with D perhaps matching TRBD1 (6 bases). CDR3 length: 14 residues. The germline V gene has CDR1 GTSNPN and CDR2 SVGIG (reference sequence). Trimming left V 3 bases short and J 4 bases short, with 15 bases between. The CDR3 sequence: CAWSRTAGGETQYF. The CDR3 DNA reads TGTGCCTGGAGCCGGACAGCAGGCGGAGAGACCCAGTACTTC. The full variable domain, its missing parts supplied by reference TRBV30 and TRBJ2-5, is SQTIHQWPATLVQPVGSPLSLECTVEGTSNPNLYWYRQAAGRGLQLLFYSVGIGQISSEVPQNLSASRPQDRQFILSSKKLLLSDSGFYLCAWSRTAGGETQYFGPGTRLLVL.

V and J are TRBV19 and TRBJ1-5, with D possibly being TRBD1 (5 bases). The V end lost 4 bases, the J end lost 6 bases, and 19 bases lay between the germline ends. Per germline, CDR1 LNHDA and CDR2 SQIVND (reference sequence). CDR3 length: 16 amino acids. CDR3 sequence: CASSRNPQGAGQPQHF. In nucleotides, the CDR3 is TGTGCCAGTAGTAGAAACCCCCAGGGCGCGGGTCAGCCCCAGCATTTT.

V gene TRBV5-7 combines with J gene TRBJ2-5; tentative D call: TRBD2 (5 bases). TRBV5-7 belongs to the ORF category, with a function that is uncertain. Trimming shortened V by 3 bases and J by 5 bases, and 26 bases separated the two germline ends. The CDR3 spans 18 residues. CDR3 protein: CASSSTRGRVLNRETQYF. The CDR3 DNA is TGTGCCAGCAGCTCCACTAGAGGGCGCGTTCTTAACCGTGAGACCCAGTACTTC.

The chain links TRBV2 to TRBJ2-5, with D possibly matching TRBD2 (5 bases). The CDR3 is 11 residues long. The V and J ends lost 10 bases and 7 bases respectively, with 13 bases between them. Germline assignment: CDR1 SNHLY and CDR2 FYNNEI. Here the CDR3 DNA reads TGTGCCACCCTAAAGCGGCGGACCCAGTACTTC. This encodes CATLKRRTQYF. The full variable domain, with the rest looked up from reference TRBV2 and TRBJ2-5, is EPEVTQTPSHQVTQMGQEVILRCVPISNHLYFYWYRQILGQKVEFLVSFYNNEISEKSEIFDDQFSVERPDGSNFTLKIRSTKLEDSAMYFCATLKRRTQYFGPGTRLLVL.

This clone was recorded only once. The V call is TRBV4-2, the J call TRBJ1-2; 8 nucleotides agree with TRBD1. Unmatched junction bases numbered 14, after V lost 5 bases and J lost 6 bases. In germline, CDR1 is LGHNA, CDR2 YNFKEQ. The CDR3 contains 16 residues. CDR3 protein: CASSLTFGQGEDGYTF. DNA for the CDR3: TGTGCCAGCAGCTTAACCTTCGGACAGGGCGAGGATGGCTACACCTTC.

The chain has TRBV5-4 and TRBJ1-2, with D possibly being TRBD1 (5 bases). This CDR3 region has 14 residues. The V and J ends lost 6 bases and 8 bases respectively, with 20 bases between them. Germline loops: CDR1 SGHNT, CDR2 YYREEE (reference sequence). The CDR3 here is CASTAGEFLLGYTF. In nucleotides, the CDR3 is TGTGCCAGCACCGCGGGGGAGTTCCTCCTAGGCTACACCTTC.

This sequence joins TRBV27 and TRBJ2-2, with D possibly TRBD1 on 5 matching bases. Trimming stripped 2 bases from V and 6 bases from J, with 7 bases between. The CDR3 runs 13 residues. CDR1 and CDR2 (germline): MNHEY, SMNVEV (reference sequence). The CDR3 sequence is CASSLRGAGELFF. The CDR3 DNA follows: TGTGCCAGCAGTTTAAGGGGCGCCGGGGAGCTGTTTTTT.

V gene TRBV7-2 combines with J gene TRBJ2-2; 11 positions agree with TRBD1. The CDR3 spans 16 residues. CDR1 is SGHTA, CDR2 FQGNSA, per germline. Trimming cost V 6 bases and J 6 bases; bases outside gene matches: 9. The CDR3 sequence: CASRTAGTGGPGELFF. The CDR3 DNA reads TGTGCCAGCAGGACGGCCGGGACAGGGGGTCCCGGGGAGCTGTTTTTT.

The chain combines TRBV28 with TRBJ2-3; TRBD1 agrees at 10 bases. The CDR3 contains 15 residues. V was pared by 8 bases and J by 3 bases, with 8 bases of the junction left unmatched. CDR1 is MDHEN, CDR2 SYDVKM, per germline. The CDR3 DNA reads as TGTGCCAGCCGTGGGGGACAGGGGTGGACAGATACGCAGTATTTT. Protein: CASRGGQGWTDTQYF.